This T cell receptor beta chain was retrieved from a study of shared T cell receptors in the human thymus. This clone was recorded only once. This table comes from immunoSEQ multiplex PCR, and its TCRdb copy is limited to in-frame clones, with some not included. The sample includes hundreds of thousands of clones, roughly 90% of them seen just once. Trimming cost V 3 bases and J 4 bases; bases outside gene matches: 9. Germline-derived CDR1 and CDR2 are MNHEY and SMNVEV (reference sequence). The CDR3 length is 16 residues. A further study also used this sample, focusing on human thymus T cells. As that study records: Corrective heart surgery yielded resections, and these provided the thymus tissue. Related research found strongly overlapping thymic repertoires in unrelated individuals.

This sequence joins TRBV27 and TRBJ1-2, with 9 bases that match TRBD1. Material for sequencing was thymocytes. This clonotype was sampled from a boy in the first two years of life with a congenital heart defect. The chain's CDR3 is CASSLGQGSSRYGYTF. The CDR3 bases are TGTGCCAGCAGTTTGGGACAGGGATCGTCTCGCTATGGCTACACCTTC.